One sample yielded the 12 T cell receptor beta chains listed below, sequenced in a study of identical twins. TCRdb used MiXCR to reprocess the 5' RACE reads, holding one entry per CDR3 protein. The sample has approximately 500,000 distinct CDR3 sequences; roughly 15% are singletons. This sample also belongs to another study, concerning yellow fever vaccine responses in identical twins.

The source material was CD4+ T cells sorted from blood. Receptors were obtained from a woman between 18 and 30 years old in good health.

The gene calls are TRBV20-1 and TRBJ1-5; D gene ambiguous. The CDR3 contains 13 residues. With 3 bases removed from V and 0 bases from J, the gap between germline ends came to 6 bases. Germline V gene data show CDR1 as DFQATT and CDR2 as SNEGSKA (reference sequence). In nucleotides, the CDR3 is TGCAGTGCTAGCCCATCTAGCAATCAGCCCCAGCATTTT. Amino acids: CSASPSSNQPQHF.

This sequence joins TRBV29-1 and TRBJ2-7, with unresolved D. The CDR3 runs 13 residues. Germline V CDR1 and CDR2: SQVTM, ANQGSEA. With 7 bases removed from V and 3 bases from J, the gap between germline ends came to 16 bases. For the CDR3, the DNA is TGCAGCGGGAGCCCAGCCCCATTCTACGAGCAGTACTTC. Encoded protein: CSGSPAPFYEQYF.

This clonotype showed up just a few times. CDR3 loop: CASSWGGETQYF. CDR3 nucleotides: TGTGCCAGCAGTTGGGGTGGCGAGACCCAGTACTTC. This chain connects TRBV12-3 or TRBV12-4 to TRBJ2-5; D gene unclear. The V end was cut by 4 bases, the J end by 5 bases, with 8 bases between. The CDR3 contains 12 residues.

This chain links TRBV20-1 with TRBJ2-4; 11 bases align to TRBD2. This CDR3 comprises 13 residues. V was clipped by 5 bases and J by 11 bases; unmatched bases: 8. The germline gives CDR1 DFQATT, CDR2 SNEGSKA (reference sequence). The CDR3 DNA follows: TGCAGTGCTGTACTAGCGGGAGCAGTATTTCAGTACTTC. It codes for CSAVLAGAVFQYF.

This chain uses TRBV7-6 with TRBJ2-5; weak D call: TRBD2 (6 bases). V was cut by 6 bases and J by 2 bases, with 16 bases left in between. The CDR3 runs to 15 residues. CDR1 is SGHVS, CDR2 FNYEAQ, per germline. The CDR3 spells CASRPRDSSQETQYF. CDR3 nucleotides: TGTGCCAGCAGACCTCGGGACTCCTCACAAGAGACCCAGTACTTC. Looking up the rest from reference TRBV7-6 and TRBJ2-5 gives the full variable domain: GAGVSQSPRYKVTKRGQDVALRCDPISGHVSLYWYRQALGQGPEFLTYFNYEAQQDKSGLPNDRFSAERPEGSISTLTIQRTEQRDSAMYRCASRPRDSSQETQYFGPGTRLLVL.

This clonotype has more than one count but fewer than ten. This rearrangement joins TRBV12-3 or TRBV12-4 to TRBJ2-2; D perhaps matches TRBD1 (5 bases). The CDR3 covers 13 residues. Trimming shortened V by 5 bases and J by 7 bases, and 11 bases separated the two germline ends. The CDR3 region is CASSARVVGELFF. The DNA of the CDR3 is TGTGCCAGCAGTGCCAGGGTCGTCGGGGAGCTGTTTTTT.

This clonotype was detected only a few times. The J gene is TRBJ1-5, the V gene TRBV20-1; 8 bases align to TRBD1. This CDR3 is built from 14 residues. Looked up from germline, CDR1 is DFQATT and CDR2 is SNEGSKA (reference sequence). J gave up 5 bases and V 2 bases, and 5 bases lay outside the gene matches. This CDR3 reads CSARFDRGYQPQHF. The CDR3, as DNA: TGCAGTGCTAGATTCGACAGGGGCTATCAGCCCCAGCATTTT.

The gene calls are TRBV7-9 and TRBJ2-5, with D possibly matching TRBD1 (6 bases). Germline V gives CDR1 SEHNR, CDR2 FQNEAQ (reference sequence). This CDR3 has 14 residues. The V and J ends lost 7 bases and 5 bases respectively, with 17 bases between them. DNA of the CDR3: TGTGCCAGCACCTCTGGGGCAGGGGTCGAGACCCAGTACTTC. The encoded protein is CASTSGAGVETQYF.

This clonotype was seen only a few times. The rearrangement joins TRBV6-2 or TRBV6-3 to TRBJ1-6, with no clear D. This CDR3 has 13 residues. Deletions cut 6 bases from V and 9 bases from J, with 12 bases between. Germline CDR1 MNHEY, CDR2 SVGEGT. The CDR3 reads CASSLVGSSPLHF. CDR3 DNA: TGTGCCAGCAGCCTTGTGGGGAGTTCACCCCTCCACTTT.

CDR3 amino acids: CASSWNRDSYEQYV. The CDR3 nucleotides are TGTGCCAGCAGCTGGAACCGGGACAGTTACGAGCAGTACGTC. This chain connects TRBV6-1 to TRBJ2-7, with 7 nucleotides matching TRBD1. From germline, CDR1 is MNHNS and CDR2 SASEGT. V shed 6 bases, J shed 4 bases, and the junction held 9 bases outside the gene matches. The CDR3 is 14 residues long.

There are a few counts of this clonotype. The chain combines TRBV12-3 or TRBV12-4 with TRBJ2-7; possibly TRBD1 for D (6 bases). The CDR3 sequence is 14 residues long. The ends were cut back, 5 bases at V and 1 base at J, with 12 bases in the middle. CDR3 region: CASSDRLRSYEQYF. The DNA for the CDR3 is TGTGCCAGCAGTGACAGGCTCAGATCCTACGAGCAGTACTTC.

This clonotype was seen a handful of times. CDR3 sequence: CASSPPRTDSTDTQYF. CDR3 nucleotides: TGCGCCAGCAGCCCCCCCCGGACAGATAGCACAGATACGCAGTATTTT. The chain recombines TRBV4-1 with TRBJ2-3, with D possibly matching TRBD1 (6 bases). In germline, CDR1 is MGHRA, CDR2 YSYEKL. Trimming removed 4 bases at V and 0 bases at J, with 14 bases between. CDR3 length: 16 amino acids.